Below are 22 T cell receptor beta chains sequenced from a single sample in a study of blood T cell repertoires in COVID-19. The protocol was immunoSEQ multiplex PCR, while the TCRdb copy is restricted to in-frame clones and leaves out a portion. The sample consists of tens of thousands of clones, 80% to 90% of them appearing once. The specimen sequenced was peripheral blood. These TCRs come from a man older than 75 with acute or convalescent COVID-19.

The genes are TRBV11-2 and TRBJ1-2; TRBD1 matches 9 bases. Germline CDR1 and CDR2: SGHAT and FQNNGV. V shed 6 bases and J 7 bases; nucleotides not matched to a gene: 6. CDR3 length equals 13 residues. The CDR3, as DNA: TGTGCCAGCAGTCCGGACAGGGGTGGTGGCTACACCTTC. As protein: CASSPDRGGGYTF.

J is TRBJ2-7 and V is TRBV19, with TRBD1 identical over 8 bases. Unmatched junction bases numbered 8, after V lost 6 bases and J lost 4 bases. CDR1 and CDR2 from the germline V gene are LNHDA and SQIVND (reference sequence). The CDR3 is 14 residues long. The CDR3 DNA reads TGTGCCAGTAGGAAAACGACAGGGGAGTACGAGCAGTACTTC. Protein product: CASRKTTGEYEQYF.

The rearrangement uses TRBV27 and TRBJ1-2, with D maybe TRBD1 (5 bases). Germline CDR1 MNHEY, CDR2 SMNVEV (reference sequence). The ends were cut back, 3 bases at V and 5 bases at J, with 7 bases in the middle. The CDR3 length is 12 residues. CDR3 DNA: TGTGCCAGCAGTTTTCAGGGTTATGGCTACACCTTC. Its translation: CASSFQGYGYTF.

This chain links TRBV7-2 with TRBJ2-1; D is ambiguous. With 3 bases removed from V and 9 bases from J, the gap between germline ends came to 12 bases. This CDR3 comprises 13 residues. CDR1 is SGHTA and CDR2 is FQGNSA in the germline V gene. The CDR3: CASSFAALFEQFF. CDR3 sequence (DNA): TGTGCCAGCAGCTTTGCGGCCTTGTTTGAGCAGTTCTTC.

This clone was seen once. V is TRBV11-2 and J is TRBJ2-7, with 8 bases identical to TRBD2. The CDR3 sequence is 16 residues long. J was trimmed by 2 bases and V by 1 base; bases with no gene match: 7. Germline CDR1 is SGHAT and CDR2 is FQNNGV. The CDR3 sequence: CASSLGSGGGTYEQYF. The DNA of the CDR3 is TGTGCCAGCAGCTTAGGTTCTGGCGGGGGGACCTACGAGCAGTACTTC.

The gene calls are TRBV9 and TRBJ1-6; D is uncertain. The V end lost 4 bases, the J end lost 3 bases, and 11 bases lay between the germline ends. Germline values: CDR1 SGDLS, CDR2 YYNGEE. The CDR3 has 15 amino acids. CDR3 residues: CASSSRGSYNSPLHF. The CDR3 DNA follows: TGTGCCAGCAGCTCCCGCGGGAGCTATAATTCACCCCTCCACTTT.

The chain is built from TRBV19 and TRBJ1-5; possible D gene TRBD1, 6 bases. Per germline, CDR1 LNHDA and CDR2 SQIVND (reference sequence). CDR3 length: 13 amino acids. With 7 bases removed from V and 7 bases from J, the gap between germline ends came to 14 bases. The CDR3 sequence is CASTLLGAQPQHF. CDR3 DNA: TGTGCCAGTACCCTTTTGGGGGCCCAGCCCCAGCATTTT.

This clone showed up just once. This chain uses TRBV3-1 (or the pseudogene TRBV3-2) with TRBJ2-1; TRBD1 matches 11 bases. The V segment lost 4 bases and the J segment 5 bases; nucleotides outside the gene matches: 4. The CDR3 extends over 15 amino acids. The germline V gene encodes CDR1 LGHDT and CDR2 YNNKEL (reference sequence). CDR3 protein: CASSRTGQGDNEQFF. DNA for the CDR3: TGTGCCAGCAGCCGTACGGGACAGGGGGACAATGAGCAGTTCTTC.

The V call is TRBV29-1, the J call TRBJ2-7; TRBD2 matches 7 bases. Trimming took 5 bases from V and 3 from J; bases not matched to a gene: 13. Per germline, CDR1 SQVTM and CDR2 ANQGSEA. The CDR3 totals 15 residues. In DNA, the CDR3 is TGCAGCGTTTGCTTGAGGGAGCGGGGACTCTACGAGCAGTACTTC. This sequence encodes CSVCLRERGLYEQYF.

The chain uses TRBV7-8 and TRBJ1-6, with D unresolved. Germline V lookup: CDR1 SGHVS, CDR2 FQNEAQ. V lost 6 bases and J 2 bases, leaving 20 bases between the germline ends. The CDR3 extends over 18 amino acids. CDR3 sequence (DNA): TGTGCCAGCAGACAACGGACTTCTTCTTACCCCTATAATTCACCCCTCCACTTT. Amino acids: CASRQRTSSYPYNSPLHF.

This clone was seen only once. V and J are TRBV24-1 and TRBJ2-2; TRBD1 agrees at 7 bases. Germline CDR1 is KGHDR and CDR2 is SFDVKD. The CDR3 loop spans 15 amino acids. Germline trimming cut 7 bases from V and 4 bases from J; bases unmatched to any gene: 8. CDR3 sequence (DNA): TGTGCCACCAGGGGGCCGGGACAGAGCACCGGGGAGCTGTTTTTT. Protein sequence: CATRGPGQSTGELFF.

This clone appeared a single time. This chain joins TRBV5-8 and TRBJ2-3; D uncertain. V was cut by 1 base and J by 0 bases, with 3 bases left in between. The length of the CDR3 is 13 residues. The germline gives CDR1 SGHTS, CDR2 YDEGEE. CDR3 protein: CASSLRSTDTQYF. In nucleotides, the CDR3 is TGTGCCAGCAGCTTGCGTAGCACAGATACGCAGTATTTT.

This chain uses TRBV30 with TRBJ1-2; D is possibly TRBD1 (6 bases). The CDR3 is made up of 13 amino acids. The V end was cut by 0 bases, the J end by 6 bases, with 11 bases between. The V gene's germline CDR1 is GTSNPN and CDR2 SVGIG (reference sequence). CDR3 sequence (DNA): TGTGCCTGGAGTGTACGGGGGGCGAATGGCTACACCTTC. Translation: CAWSVRGANGYTF.

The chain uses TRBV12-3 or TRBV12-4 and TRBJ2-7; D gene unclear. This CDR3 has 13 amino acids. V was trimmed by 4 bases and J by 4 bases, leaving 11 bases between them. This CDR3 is CASSSVAPYEQYF. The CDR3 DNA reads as TGTGCCAGCAGTTCCGTAGCCCCATACGAGCAGTACTTC.

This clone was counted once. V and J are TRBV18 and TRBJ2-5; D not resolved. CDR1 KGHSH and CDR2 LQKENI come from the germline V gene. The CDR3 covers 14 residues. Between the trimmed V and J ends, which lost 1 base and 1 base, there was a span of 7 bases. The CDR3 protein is CASSPLGFQETQYF. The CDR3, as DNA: TGTGCCAGCTCACCACTCGGGTTCCAAGAGACCCAGTACTTC.

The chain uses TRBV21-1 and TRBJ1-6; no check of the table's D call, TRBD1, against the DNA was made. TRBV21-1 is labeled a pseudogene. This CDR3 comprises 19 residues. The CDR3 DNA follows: TGTGCCAGCAGCAGCCCCCGACAGGGCGCAAGCTCCTATAATTCACCCCTCCACTTT. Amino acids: CASSSPRQGASSYNSPLHF.

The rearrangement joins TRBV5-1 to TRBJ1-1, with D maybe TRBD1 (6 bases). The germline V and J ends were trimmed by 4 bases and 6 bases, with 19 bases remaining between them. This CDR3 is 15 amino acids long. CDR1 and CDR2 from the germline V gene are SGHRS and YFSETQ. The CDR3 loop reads CASSGSRGGRAEAFF. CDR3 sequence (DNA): TGCGCCAGCAGCGGCTCCAGGGGTGGGAGGGCTGAAGCTTTCTTT.

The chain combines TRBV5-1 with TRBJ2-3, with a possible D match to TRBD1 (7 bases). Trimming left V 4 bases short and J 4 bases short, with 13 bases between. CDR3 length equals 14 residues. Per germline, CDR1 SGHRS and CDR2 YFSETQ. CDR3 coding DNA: TGCGCCAGCAGCCTGGGACAGCGGGCAGATACGCAGTATTTT. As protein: CASSLGQRADTQYF. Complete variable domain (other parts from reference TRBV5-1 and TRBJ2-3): KAGVTQTPRYLIKTRGQQVTLSCSPISGHRSVSWYQQTPGQGLQFLFEYFSETQRNKGNFPGRFSGRQFSNSRSEMNVSTLELGDSALYLCASSLGQRADTQYFGPGTRLTVL.

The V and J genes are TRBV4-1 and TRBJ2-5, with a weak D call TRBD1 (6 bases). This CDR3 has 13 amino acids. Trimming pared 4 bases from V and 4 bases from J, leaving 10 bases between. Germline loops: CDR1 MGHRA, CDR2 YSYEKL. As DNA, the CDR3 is TGCGCCAGCAGCCGAGGGACAAGAGAGACCCAGTACTTC. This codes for CASSRGTRETQYF.

As DNA, the CDR3 is TGCGCCAGCAGCTTGGGACAGGGGTCAGATACGCAGTATTTT. Its protein product is CASSLGQGSDTQYF. The V and J genes are TRBV5-1 and TRBJ2-3; 8 nucleotides match TRBD1. The junction had 1 base not matched to a gene; V was cut back by 0 bases and J by 4 bases. The CDR3 spans 14 residues. Per the germline V gene, CDR1 is SGHRS and CDR2 is YFSETQ.

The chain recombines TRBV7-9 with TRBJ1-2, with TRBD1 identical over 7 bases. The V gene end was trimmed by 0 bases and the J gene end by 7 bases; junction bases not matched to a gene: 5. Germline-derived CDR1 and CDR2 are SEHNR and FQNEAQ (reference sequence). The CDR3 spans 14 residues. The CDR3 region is CASSLAGGAFGYTF. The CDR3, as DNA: TGTGCCAGCAGCTTAGCAGGGGGCGCTTTTGGCTACACCTTC.

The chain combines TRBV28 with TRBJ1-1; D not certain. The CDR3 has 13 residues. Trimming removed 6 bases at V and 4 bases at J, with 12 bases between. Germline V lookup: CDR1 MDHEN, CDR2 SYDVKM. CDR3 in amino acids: CASRSGVGTEAFF. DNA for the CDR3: TGTGCCAGCAGGTCGGGAGTGGGCACTGAAGCTTTCTTT. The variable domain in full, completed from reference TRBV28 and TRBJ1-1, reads DVKVTQSSRYLVKRTGEKVFLECVQDMDHENMFWYRQDPGLGLRLIYFSYDVKMKEKGDIPEGYSVSREKKERFSLILESASTNQTSMYLCASRSGVGTEAFFGQGTRLTVV.